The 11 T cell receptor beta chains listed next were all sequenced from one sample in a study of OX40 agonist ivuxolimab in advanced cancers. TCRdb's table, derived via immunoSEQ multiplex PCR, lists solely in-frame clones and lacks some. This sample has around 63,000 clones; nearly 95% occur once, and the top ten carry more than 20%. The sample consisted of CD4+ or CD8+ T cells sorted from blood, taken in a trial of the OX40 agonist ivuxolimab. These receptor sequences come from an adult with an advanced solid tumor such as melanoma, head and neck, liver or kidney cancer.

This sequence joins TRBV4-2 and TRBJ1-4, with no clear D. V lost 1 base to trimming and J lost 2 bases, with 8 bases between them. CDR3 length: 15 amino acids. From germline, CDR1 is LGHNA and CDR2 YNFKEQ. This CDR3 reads CASSQVEGTNEKLFF. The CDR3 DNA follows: TGTGCCAGCAGCCAAGTAGAGGGTACTAATGAAAAACTGTTTTTT.

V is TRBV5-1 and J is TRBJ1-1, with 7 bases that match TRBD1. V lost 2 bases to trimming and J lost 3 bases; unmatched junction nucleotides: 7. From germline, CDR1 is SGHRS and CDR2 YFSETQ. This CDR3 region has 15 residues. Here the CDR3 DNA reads TGCGCCAGCAGCTTACAAGGGGGCGCGGACACTGAAGCTTTCTTT. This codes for CASSLQGGADTEAFF. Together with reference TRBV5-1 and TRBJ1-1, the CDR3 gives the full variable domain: KAGVTQTPRYLIKTRGQQVTLSCSPISGHRSVSWYQQTPGQGLQFLFEYFSETQRNKGNFPGRFSGRQFSNSRSEMNVSTLELGDSALYLCASSLQGGADTEAFFGQGTRLTVV.

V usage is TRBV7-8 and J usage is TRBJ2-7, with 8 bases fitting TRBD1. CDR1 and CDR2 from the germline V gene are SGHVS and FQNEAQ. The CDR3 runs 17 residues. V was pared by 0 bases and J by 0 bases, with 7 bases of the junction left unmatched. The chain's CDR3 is CASSLAKYRGYSYEQYF. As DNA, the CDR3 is TGTGCCAGCAGCTTAGCGAAGTACAGGGGGTACTCCTACGAGCAGTACTTC.

The CDR3 DNA reads TGCGCCAGCAGCCTTCCTTCTAGCGGGGGCACAGATACGCAGTATTTT. Amino acid sequence: CASSLPSSGGTDTQYF. V gene TRBV4-1 combines with J gene TRBJ2-3, with 9 bases fitting TRBD2. The V gene end was trimmed by 4 bases and the J gene end by 1 base; junction bases not matched to a gene: 6. The V gene's germline CDR1 is MGHRA and CDR2 YSYEKL. The length of the CDR3 is 16 residues.

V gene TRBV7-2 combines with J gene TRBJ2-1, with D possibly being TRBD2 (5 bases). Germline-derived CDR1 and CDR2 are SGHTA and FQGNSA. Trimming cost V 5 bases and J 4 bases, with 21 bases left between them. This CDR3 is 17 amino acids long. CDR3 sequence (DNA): TGTGCCAGCAGCCCAAATATGCCGGGCCGGGAATACAATGAGCAGTTCTTC. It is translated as CASSPNMPGREYNEQFF.

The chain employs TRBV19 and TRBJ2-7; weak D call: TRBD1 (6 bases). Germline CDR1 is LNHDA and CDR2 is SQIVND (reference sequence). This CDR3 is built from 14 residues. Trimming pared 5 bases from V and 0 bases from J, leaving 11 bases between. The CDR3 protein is CASSWGLGSYEQYF. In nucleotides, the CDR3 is TGTGCCAGTAGTTGGGGGCTAGGCTCCTACGAGCAGTACTTC.

CDR3 bases: TGTGCCAGCAGCAAACCAGGGCCCAATCAGCCCCAGCATTTT. Amino acids: CASSKPGPNQPQHF. J is TRBJ1-5 and V is TRBV21-1; the table's D call, TRBD1, was not checked against the DNA. TRBV21-1 is noted as a pseudogene. The CDR3 runs 14 residues.

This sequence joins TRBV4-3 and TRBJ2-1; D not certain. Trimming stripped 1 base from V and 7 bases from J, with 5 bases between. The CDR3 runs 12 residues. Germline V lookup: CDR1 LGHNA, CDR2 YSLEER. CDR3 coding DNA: TGCGCCAGCAGCCAAGGGCGGAATGAGCAGTTCTTC. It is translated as CASSQGRNEQFF.

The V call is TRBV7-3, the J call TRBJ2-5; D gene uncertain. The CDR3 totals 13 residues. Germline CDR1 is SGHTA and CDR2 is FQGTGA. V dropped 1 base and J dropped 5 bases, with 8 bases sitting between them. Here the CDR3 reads CASSLNRLETQYF. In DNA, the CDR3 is TGTGCCAGCAGCTTAAACAGACTTGAGACCCAGTACTTC.

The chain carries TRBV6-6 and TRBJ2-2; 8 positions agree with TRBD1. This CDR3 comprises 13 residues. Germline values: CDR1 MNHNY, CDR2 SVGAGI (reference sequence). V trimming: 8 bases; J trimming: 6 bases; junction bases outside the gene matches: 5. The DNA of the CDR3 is TGTGCCAGCGGATGGACAGGGCCCGGGGAGCTGTTTTTT. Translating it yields CASGWTGPGELFF.

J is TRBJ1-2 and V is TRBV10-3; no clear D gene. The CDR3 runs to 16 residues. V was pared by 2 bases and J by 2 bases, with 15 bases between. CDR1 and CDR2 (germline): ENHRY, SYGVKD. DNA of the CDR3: TGTGCCATCAGTGAGGGTCTGGAAGGAATAAACTATGGCTACACCTTC. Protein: CAISEGLEGINYGYTF.